The T cell receptor beta chain described here comes from a study of shared clonotypes between healthy human individuals. General observations from the study: Generally, naive subsets (rather than memory subsets) showed larger estimated richness.

This CDR3 comprises 11 residues. Germline V CDR1 and CDR2: KGHSH, LQKENI. V was cut by 2 bases and J by 10 bases, with 8 bases left in between. Note on this clone: Its antigen remains unidentified.

CD4+ cells were split into CD45RA+ naive and CD45RA-negative memory subsets. TCRdb's table, derived via immunoSEQ multiplex PCR, lists solely in-frame clones and lacks some. This table has about 1,500,000 clones, approximately 97% appearing once. The sequenced material came from naive CD4+ T cells sorted from blood. Subset meaning: CD45RA+ positively selected. This chain links TRBV18 with TRBJ2-5; D unclear. The TCR comes from a young man in good health. The CDR3 sequence: CASSPMSDQYF. CDR3 in DNA: TGTGCCAGCTCACCAATGAGTGACCAGTACTTC.